This TCR beta chain was sequenced in a study of beta chain features in type 1 diabetes. Study-wide background: The examined sorted cells totaled some 99 million across samples.

Overall study findings and caveats: Insertion counts at VDJ junctions were lower in type 1 diabetes patients, who also showed more deletions there.

Expressed TCRB transcripts were sequenced because the entire RNA isolate underwent reverse transcription. Measured with immunoSEQ multiplex PCR; TCRdb has only the in-frame clones, and not every one. The sample includes 300,000 to 400,000 clones, 8% to 13% of them seen just once. The sample holds a few counts of this clone. Its antigen is unknown. A heparinised blood draw that averaged around 110 mL was obtained once from each donor. The authors sorted CD4+ naive, central memory, regulatory and stem cell-like memory cells via CD45RO/CCR7/CD25/CD127/CD95/CD27. Sequencing input: naive CD4+ T cells from blood. This clonotype originated in a woman in her 30s in good health.

CDR3: CASKGPEETQYF. The DNA for the CDR3 is TGTGCCAGCAAGGGGCCTGAGGAGACCCAGTACTTC. The chain links TRBV2 to TRBJ2-5; D perhaps matches TRBD1 (5 bases). Trimming removed 7 bases at V and 5 bases at J, with 11 bases between. The CDR3 is 12 residues long. Germline values: CDR1 SNHLY, CDR2 FYNNEI. The full variable domain, rest sourced from reference TRBV2 and TRBJ2-5, is EPEVTQTPSHQVTQMGQEVILRCVPISNHLYFYWYRQILGQKVEFLVSFYNNEISEKSEIFDDQFSVERPDGSNFTLKIRSTKLEDSAMYFCASKGPEETQYFGPGTRLLVL.